This TCR beta chain was profiled in a study of cytomegalovirus exposure and HLA in healthy donors. Whole-study findings and limits: The CMV antigen specificity of a few CMV-associated chains was confirmed through in vitro analysis.

13 Jbeta primers and 60 Vbeta primers were used for the PCR. The data were produced by immunoSEQ multiplex PCR, yet TCRdb's version contains in-frame clones alone and is incomplete. The sample records some 170,000 clones, roughly 79% being singletons. Trimming pared 0 bases from V and 5 bases from J, leaving 16 bases between. The CDR3 extends over 16 amino acids. Germline V gene data show CDR1 as SGHDN and CDR2 as FVKESK. Turning to this clone: What it binds is unknown.

Sequencing was performed on PBMCs. The sequence came from a man between 18 and 29 years old in good health and CMV-seropositive. The rearrangement joins TRBV14 to TRBJ2-5; tentative D call: TRBD2 (6 bases). The CDR3 loop reads CASSQEVGLNGETQYF. The CDR3, as DNA: TGTGCCAGCAGCCAAGAAGTGGGACTCAACGGGGAGACCCAGTACTTC.